The TCR beta chain described here comes from a study of CD8+CD57+ T cells in acquired aplastic anemia. Profiling that covered TCR beta VDJ and CDR3 relied on genomic DNA as its template. MiXCR, applied by TCRdb to the reads, yields one record per CDR3 protein. The data contain about 190,000 distinct CDR3 sequences, 40% to 55% of them singletons. Study results and limitations: Patients had roughly 29 CD8+ CDR3 sequences in common with controls (the shared set).

This clonotype has just a few counts. Its matching antigen is unknown. Mismatch with germline at one junction end may stem from a read error. CD8+CD57+ cell expansion had been shown by flow cytometry in patients chosen for sequencing. All patients were therapy-naive when blood was sampled. The CDR3 is made up of 16 amino acids. CDR1 and CDR2 from the germline V gene are SGHAT and FQDESV (reference sequence). This TCR was sampled from a human donor with aplastic anemia. The chain carries TRBV11-1 and TRBJ2-7, with D possibly being TRBD2 (6 bases). Sequenced input: sorted CD4+, CD8+, or CD8+CD57+ T cells (not recorded which) from PBMCs. The CDR3 loop reads CASSRDRGIQRYERYF. CDR3 bases: TGTGCCAGCAGCCGCGACCGGGGGATCCAGAGATACGAGCGGTACTTC.